This T cell receptor (beta chain) was observed in a study of technical replicates of blood from several donors. Trimming pared 6 bases from V and 1 base from J, leaving 14 bases between. Germline V CDR1 and CDR2: MNHNS, SASEGT. This CDR3 has 15 residues. Libraries were prepared by immunoSEQ multiplex PCR; TCRdb keeps only in-frame clonotypes and omits some of them. The table has more than 75,000 clones, about 96% seen once. The clonotype originates from a human donor in good health. The rearrangement uses TRBV6-1 and TRBJ2-3, with a possible D match to TRBD2 (5 bases). Material: T cells isolated from PBMCs. CDR3: CASSLLVEGTDTQYF. CDR3 in DNA: TGTGCCAGCAGCCTACTAGTTGAGGGCACAGATACGCAGTATTTT.